The rows below give T cell receptor beta chains drawn from one sample of a study of metastatic and nonmetastatic thyroid tumors. TCRdb re-called clones via MiXCR from the PCR reads. Of 24,000 or so clones listed, over 9.5% are singletons. The source material was blood. Every receptor here comes from a female donor with papillary thyroid cancer or a benign thyroid nodule (not recorded which). Some clones in this sample may be carry-over from other donors' samples. The CDR3 runs from the conserved cysteine through the conserved F or W. A D gene is named only where the DNA matches it firmly. For some rows the clone size is stated as once, few or many, or as a class when expanded; others skip it.

D gene	V gene	clone size	J gene	CDR3 DNA	CDR3 protein
TRBD2	TRBV27	many	TRBJ2-1	TGTGCCAGCAGTTTCTTGACTAGCGGGAGTACCTACAATGAGCAGTTCTTC	CASSFLTSGSTYNEQFF
NA	TRBV29-1	few	TRBJ2-5	TGCAGCGTCTGGACTGTGCAGACCCAGTACTTC	CSVWTVQTQYF
NA	TRBV3-1	many	TRBJ1-4	TGTGCCAGCAGCCAAGATAGGGCAGGGGTGGAAAAACTGTTTTTT	CASSQDRAGVEKLFF
NA	TRBV7-8	NA	TRBJ2-1	TGTGCCAGCAGCCTCTCGGGGACCGAGCAGTTCTTC	CASSLSGTEQFF
NA	TRBV20-1	many	TRBJ2-7	TGCAGTGCACGAAGGACGGTGAGCTCCTACGAGCAGTACTTC	CSARRTVSSYEQYF
NA	TRBV13	many	TRBJ2-3	TGTGCCAGCAGCTTAGGCTCTGGTAGCACAGATACGCAGTATTTT	CASSLGSGSTDTQYF
NA	TRBV27	hyperexpanded	TRBJ2-7	TGTGCCAGCAGTTTATCGGAGATTTCCTACGAGCAGTACTTC	CASSLSEISYEQYF
NA	TRBV9	NA	TRBJ2-3	TGTGCCAGCAGCGAGGGCGAGGGCCATAGCACAGATACGCAGTATTTT	CASSEGEGHSTDTQYF
TRBD1	TRBV7-9	many	TRBJ2-2	TGTGCCAGCAGCTTGGGACAGGGGCCCCCCGGGGAGCTGTTTTTT	CASSLGQGPPGELFF
TRBD2	TRBV30	many	TRBJ2-7	TGTGCCTGGAGTGTGGGACTAGGGGCCTACGAGCAGTACTTC	CAWSVGLGAYEQYF
NA	TRBV6-1	medium-sized	TRBJ2-5	TGTGCCAGCAGTGAATCCGGATTGCAAGAGACCCAGTACTTC	CASSESGLQETQYF
TRBD1	TRBV30	many	TRBJ2-7	TGTGCCTGGACCCGGGACAGGAACTACGAGCAGTACTTC	CAWTRDRNYEQYF
TRBD2	TRBV4-1	many	TRBJ2-3	TGCGCCAGCAGCTACTTACTAGCGGGAGTAAGCACAGATACGCAGTATTTT	CASSYLLAGVSTDTQYF
TRBD1	TRBV7-3	many	TRBJ2-6	TGTGCCAGCAGCAAACGTCCCGGGACAGGGTACTCTGGGGCCAACGTCCTGACTTTC	CASSKRPGTGYSGANVLTF
TRBD2	TRBV7-3	many	TRBJ2-7	TGTGCCAGCAGCCCTCAACCGGGACTAGCCTTCGAGCAGTACTTC	CASSPQPGLAFEQYF
NA	TRBV24-1	many	TRBJ2-1	TGTGCCACAGCAGGCGGGGACACATTCTACAATGAGCAGTTCTTC	CATAGGDTFYNEQFF
NA	TRBV27	many	TRBJ1-4	TGTGCCAGTGCGGCCGCAACTAATGAAAAACTGTTTTTT	CASAAATNEKLFF
TRBD2	TRBV6-1	medium-sized	TRBJ2-7	TGTGCCAGCAGTAAGCCGGGACTAGCGGGAACCGAGCAGTACTTC	CASSKPGLAGTEQYF
TRBD2	TRBV28	NA	TRBJ2-2	TGTGCCAGCAGGACTAGCGTCACTGGGGAGCTGTTTTTT	CASRTSVTGELFF
NA	TRBV10-3	many	TRBJ1-1	TGTGCCATCAGGGGACCCGAGCCCAATATGAACACTGAAGCTTTCTTT	CAIRGPEPNMNTEAFF
NA	TRBV4-1	many	TRBJ2-7	TGCGCCAGCAGCCGAAGCCCGGGACTGTACTACGAGCAGTACTTC	CASSRSPGLYYEQYF
TRBD1	TRBV6-5	medium-sized	TRBJ2-7	TGTGCCAGCAGTTACGGGACAGGGGGTTACGAGCAGTACTTC	CASSYGTGGYEQYF
NA	TRBV5-5	many	TRBJ2-1	TGTGCCAGCAGCTTGTCGGGTACTCTGGGAAATGAGCAGTTCTTC	CASSLSGTLGNEQFF
NA	TRBV28	many	TRBJ1-4	TGTGCCAGCAGTCTGACAGTTCCTAATGAAAAACTGTTTTTT	CASSLTVPNEKLFF
TRBD1	TRBV5-1	few	TRBJ2-1	TGCGCCAGCAGCTGGCGAGGGACAGGGGGCGACCTCCAAGACCCCAATGAGCAGTTCTTC	CASSWRGTGGDLQDPNEQFF
TRBD2	TRBV24-1	many	TRBJ2-3	TGTGCCACCAGTGAGATGACTAGCGGGAGTTCGCAGTATTTT	CATSEMTSGSSQYF
TRBD2	TRBV18	many	TRBJ2-2	TGTGCCAGCTCGCCACCCGGGACTAGCGGGAGTCGAGGGGAGCTGTTTTTT	CASSPPGTSGSRGELFF
NA	TRBV29-1	many	TRBJ2-7	TGCAGCGCTTTGGTACTAGGCGAGCAGTACTTC	CSALVLGEQYF
TRBD1	TRBV24-1	many	TRBJ2-5	TGTGCCACCAGTGATAAGGGACAGTCGGAAGAGACCCAGTACTTC	CATSDKGQSEETQYF
TRBD2	TRBV6-1	few	TRBJ2-7	TGTGCCAGCAGGTTGCTGGGGCGGGGGGGAGACGAGCAGTACTTC	CASRLLGRGGDEQYF
NA	TRBV28	few	TRBJ2-7	TGTGCCAGCAGTTCAATCGGGGTAGGACCTACGGGTGTGTACTTC	CASSSIGVGPTGVYF
TRBD1	TRBV6-2/TRBV6-3	many	TRBJ1-4	TGTGCCAGCAGCCGAGGACAGGGTGCGGCTCTGGTAAATGAAAAACTGTTTTTT	CASSRGQGAALVNEKLFF
NA	TRBV9	NA	TRBJ1-2	TGTGCCAGCAGCGTAGGCGGAGGGAACTATGGCTACACCTTC	CASSVGGGNYGYTF